This T cell receptor beta chain was identified in a study of cytomegalovirus exposure and HLA in healthy donors. Worth noting for this clone: The antigen remains unidentified.

Germline assignment: CDR1 MGHRA and CDR2 YSYEKL. This CDR3 has 16 amino acids. Losses at the gene ends were 3 bases for V and 10 bases for J; bases not matched to a gene: 10. Broader study findings: On later analysis, the bulk of CMV-associated TCR beta chains appeared to be HLA-restricted. Later analysis demonstrated an association between a missense DCLRE1C variant and TCR beta V- and J-gene trimming.

The PCR was carried out with 60 Vbeta primers and 13 Jbeta primers. In the original processing: The count from a later analysis was some 81 million unique TCR beta chains, approximately 9.9 million of them shared. Using immunoSEQ multiplex PCR, the repertoire was profiled, and TCRdb retains in-frame clones only, with some absent. V, J and clone size are those of that table, while D and trimming were read from the DNA. The table for this sample gives approximately 72,000 clones. This chain links TRBV4-1 with TRBJ1-6; 9 nucleotides match TRBD1. This receptor was obtained from a man in his forties in good health and CMV-seronegative. Material for sequencing was PBMCs. The CDR3 nucleotides are TGCGCCAGCAGCCAGGAAGCGACAGGGGGTGCATCACCCCTCCACTTT. Amino acid sequence: CASSQEATGGASPLHF.